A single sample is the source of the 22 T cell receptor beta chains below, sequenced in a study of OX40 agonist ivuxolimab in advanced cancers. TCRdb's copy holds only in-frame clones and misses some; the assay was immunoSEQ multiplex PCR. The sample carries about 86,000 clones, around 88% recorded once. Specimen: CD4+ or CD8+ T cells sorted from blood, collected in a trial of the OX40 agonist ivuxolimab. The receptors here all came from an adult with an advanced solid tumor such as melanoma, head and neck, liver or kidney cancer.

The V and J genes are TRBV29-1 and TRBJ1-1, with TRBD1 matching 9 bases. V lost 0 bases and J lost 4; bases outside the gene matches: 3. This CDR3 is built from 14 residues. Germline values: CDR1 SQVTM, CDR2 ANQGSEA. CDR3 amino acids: CSVEDTGGFTEAFF. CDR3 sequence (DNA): TGCAGCGTTGAAGACACAGGGGGCTTCACTGAAGCTTTCTTT.

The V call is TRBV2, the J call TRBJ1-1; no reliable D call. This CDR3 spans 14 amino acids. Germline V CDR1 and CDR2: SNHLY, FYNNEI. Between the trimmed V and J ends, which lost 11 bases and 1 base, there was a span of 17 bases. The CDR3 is CASKGDNENTEAFF. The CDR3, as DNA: TGTGCCTCGAAAGGAGATAACGAGAACACTGAAGCTTTCTTT.

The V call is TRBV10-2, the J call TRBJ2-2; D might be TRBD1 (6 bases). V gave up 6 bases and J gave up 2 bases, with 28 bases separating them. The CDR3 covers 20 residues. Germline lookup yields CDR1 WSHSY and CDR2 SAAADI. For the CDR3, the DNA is TGCGCCAGCAGGTCCTTTATTTCGACAGGACATATCAGTAACACCGGGGAGCTGTTTTTT. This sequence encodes CASRSFISTGHISNTGELFF.

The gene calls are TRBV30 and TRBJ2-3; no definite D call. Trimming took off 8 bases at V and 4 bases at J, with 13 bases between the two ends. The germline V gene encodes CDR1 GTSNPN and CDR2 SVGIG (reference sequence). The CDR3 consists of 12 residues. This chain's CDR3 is CAGYRRADTQYF. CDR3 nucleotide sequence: TGTGCCGGTTACCGTCGGGCAGATACGCAGTATTTT.

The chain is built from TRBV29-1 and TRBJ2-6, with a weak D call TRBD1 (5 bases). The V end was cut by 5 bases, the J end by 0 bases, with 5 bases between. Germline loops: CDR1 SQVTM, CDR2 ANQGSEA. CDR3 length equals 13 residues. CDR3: CSVQGSGANVLTF. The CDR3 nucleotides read TGCAGCGTTCAGGGCTCTGGGGCCAACGTCCTGACTTTC.

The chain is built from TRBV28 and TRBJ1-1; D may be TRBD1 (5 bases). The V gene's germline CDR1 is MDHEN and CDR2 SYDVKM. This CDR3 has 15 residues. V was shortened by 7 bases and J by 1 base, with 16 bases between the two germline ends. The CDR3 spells CASTRGGAKNTEAFF. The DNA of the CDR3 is TGTGCCAGCACCCGGGGAGGGGCGAAGAACACTGAAGCTTTCTTT.

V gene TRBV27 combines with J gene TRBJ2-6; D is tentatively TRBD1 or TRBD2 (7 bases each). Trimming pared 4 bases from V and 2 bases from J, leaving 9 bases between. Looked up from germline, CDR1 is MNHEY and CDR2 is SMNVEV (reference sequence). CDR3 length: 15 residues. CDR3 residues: CASSSGGAGANVLTF. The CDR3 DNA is TGTGCCAGCAGTTCAGGGGGGGCTGGGGCCAACGTCCTGACTTTC.

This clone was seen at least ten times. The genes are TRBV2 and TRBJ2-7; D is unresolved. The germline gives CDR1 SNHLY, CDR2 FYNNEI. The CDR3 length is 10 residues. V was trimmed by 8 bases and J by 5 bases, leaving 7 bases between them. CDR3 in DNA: TGTGCCAGCCAAGCAAACGAGCAGTACTTC. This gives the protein CASQANEQYF.

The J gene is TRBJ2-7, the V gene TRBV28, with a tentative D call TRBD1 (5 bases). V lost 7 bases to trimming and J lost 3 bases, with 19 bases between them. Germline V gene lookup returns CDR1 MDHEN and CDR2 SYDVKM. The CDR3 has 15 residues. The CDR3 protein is CASTSPDTINYEQYF. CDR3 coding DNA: TGTGCCAGCACCTCTCCGGACACGATCAACTACGAGCAGTACTTC. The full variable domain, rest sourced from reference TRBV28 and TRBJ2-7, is DVKVTQSSRYLVKRTGEKVFLECVQDMDHENMFWYRQDPGLGLRLIYFSYDVKMKEKGDIPEGYSVSREKKERFSLILESASTNQTSMYLCASTSPDTINYEQYFGPGTRLTVT.

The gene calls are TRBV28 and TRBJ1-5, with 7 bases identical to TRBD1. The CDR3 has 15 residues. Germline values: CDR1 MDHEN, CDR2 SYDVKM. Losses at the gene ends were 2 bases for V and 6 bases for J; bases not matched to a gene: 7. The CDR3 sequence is CASSLPTGAGQPQHF. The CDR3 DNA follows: TGTGCCAGCAGTTTACCCACAGGGGCGGGTCAGCCCCAGCATTTT. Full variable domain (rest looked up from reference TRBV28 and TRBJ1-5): DVKVTQSSRYLVKRTGEKVFLECVQDMDHENMFWYRQDPGLGLRLIYFSYDVKMKEKGDIPEGYSVSREKKERFSLILESASTNQTSMYLCASSLPTGAGQPQHFGDGTRLSIL.

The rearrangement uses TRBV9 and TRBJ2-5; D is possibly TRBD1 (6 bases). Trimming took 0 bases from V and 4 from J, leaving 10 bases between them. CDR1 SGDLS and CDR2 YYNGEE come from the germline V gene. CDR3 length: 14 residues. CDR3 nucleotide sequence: TGTGCCAGCAGCGTAGGCCGAGGGGGAGAGACCCAGTACTTC. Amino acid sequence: CASSVGRGGETQYF.

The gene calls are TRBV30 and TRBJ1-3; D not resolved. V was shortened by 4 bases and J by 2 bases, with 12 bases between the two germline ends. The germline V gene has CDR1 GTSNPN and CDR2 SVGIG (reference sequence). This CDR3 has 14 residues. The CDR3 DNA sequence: TGTGCCTGGACCCCTCTGGCGGCTGGAAACACCATATATTTT. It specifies CAWTPLAAGNTIYF.

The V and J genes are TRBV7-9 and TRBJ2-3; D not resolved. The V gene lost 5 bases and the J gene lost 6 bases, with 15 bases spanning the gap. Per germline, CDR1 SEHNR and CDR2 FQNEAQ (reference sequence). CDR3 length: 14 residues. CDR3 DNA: TGTGCCAGCAGCACTCTGGGCGGATGGGATACGCAGTATTTT. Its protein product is CASSTLGGWDTQYF.

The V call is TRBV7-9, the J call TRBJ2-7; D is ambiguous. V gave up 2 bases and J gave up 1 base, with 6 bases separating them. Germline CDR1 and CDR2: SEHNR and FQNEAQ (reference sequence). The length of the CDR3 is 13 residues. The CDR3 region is CASSLSNSYEQYF. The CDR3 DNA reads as TGTGCCAGCAGCTTATCCAATTCCTACGAGCAGTACTTC.

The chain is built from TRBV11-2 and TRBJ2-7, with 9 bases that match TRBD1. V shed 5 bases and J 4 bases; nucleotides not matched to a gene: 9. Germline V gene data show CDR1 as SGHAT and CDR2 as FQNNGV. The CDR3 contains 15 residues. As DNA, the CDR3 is TGTGCCAGCAGCGAAGGGACAGGGAATCGGTACGAGCAGTACTTC. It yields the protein CASSEGTGNRYEQYF.

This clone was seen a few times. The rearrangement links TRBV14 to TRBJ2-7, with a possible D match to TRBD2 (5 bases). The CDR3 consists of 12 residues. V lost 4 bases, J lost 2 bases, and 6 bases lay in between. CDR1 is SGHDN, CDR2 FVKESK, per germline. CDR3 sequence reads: CASSRGTYEQYF. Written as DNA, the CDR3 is TGTGCCAGCAGCCGAGGGACCTACGAGCAGTACTTC.

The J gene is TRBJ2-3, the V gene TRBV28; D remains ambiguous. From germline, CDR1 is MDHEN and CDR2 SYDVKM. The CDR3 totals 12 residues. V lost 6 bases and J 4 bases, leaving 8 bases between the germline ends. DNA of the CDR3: TGTGCCAGCAGCAGCATTTCAGATACGCAGTATTTT. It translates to CASSSISDTQYF. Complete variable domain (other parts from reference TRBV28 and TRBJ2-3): DVKVTQSSRYLVKRTGEKVFLECVQDMDHENMFWYRQDPGLGLRLIYFSYDVKMKEKGDIPEGYSVSREKKERFSLILESASTNQTSMYLCASSSISDTQYFGPGTRLTVL.

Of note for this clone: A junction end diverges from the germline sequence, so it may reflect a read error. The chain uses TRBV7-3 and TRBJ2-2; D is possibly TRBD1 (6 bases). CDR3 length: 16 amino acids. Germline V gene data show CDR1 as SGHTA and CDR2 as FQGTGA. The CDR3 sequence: CAGSPQGQTNTGELFF. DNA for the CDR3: TGTGCCGGCAGCCCACAGGGACAAACGAACACCGGGGAGCTGTTTTTT.

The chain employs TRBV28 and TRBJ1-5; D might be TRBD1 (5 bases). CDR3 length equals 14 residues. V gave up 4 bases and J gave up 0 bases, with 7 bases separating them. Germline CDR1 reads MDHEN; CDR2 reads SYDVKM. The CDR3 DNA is TGTGCCAGCAGTTGGGGGTTTAGCAATCAGCCCCAGCATTTT. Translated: CASSWGFSNQPQHF.

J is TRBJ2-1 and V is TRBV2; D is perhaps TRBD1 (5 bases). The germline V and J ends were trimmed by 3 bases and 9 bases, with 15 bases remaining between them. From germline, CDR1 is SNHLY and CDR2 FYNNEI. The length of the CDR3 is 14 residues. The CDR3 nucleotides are TGTGCCAGCAGTGAGGGGTCCTGGGGCGGTGAGCAGTTCTTC. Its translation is CASSEGSWGGEQFF. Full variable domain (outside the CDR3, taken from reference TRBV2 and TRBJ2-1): EPEVTQTPSHQVTQMGQEVILRCVPISNHLYFYWYRQILGQKVEFLVSFYNNEISEKSEIFDDQFSVERPDGSNFTLKIRSTKLEDSAMYFCASSEGSWGGEQFFGPGTRLTVL.

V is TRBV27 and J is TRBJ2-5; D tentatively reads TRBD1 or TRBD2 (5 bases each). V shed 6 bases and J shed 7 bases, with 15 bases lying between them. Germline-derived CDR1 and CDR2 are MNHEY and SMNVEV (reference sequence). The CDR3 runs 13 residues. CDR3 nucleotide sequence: TGTGCCAGCAGCCAGGGACCCGAAGGGACCCAGTACTTC. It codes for CASSQGPEGTQYF.

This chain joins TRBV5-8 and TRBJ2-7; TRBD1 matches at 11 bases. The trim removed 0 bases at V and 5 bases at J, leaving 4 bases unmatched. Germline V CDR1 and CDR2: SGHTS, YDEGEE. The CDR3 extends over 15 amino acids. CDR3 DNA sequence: TGTGCCAGCAGCTTGGTCCGGACAGGGGGCGACGAGCAGTACTTC. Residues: CASSLVRTGGDEQYF.